A selection of T cell receptor beta chains follows, all from one sample in a study of shared T cell receptors in the human thymus. The assay was immunoSEQ multiplex PCR, and TCRdb's table has in-frame clones only and misses some. The sample records under 450,000 clones, over 90% being singletons. The sample comprised thymocytes. These receptors were obtained from a human donor. CDR3s include the opening cysteine and the closing phenylalanine or tryptophan. The D gene is left open where the match is weak. Size values are once, few and many counts, or a class for expanded clones, and some rows have none.

>TRBV5-6|TRBJ1-2|-|-
TGTGCCAGCAGCGTGGACAGTAACTATGGCTACACCTTC
CASSVDSNYGYTF
>TRBV5-1|TRBJ2-3|-|-
TGCGCCAGCAGCTTGGGGCCAGGCGGGCGCTTTTTAGATACGCAGTATTTT
CASSLGPGGRFLDTQYF
>TRBV30|TRBJ2-5|-|-
TGTGCCTGGAGTGGTCGACAGGTCGACCGACAAGAGACCCAGTACTTC
CAWSGRQVDRQETQYF
>TRBV5-1|TRBJ2-1|-|-
TGCGCCAGCAGCTTGTCAAATGAGCAGTTCTTC
CASSLSNEQFF
>TRBV27|TRBJ2-2|TRBD1|-
TGTGCCAGCAGTTTATCCTCGCATGGGACAGGAAACACCGGGGAGCTGTTTTTT
CASSLSSHGTGNTGELFF
>TRBV4-3|TRBJ2-7|TRBD2|-
TGCGCCAGCAGCCGTCTCGGAGGTCTTGGGGCGGGAGGGCCGAACGAGCAGTACTTC
CASSRLGGLGAGGPNEQYF
>TRBV28|TRBJ2-2|TRBD2|-
TGTGCCAGCAGCAGACTAGCGGGAGGGTACACCGGGGAGCTGTTTTTT
CASSRLAGGYTGELFF
>TRBV4-3|TRBJ2-5|-|-
TGCGCCAGCAGCCAAGATCCCCCGCGTTGGGAAAAGGAGACCCAGTACTTC
CASSQDPPRWEKETQYF
>TRBV20-1|TRBJ1-4|-|-
TGCAGTGCTATAGGCGGTGAAAAACTGTTTTTT
CSAIGGEKLFF
>TRBV14|TRBJ2-1|-|once
TGTGCCAGCAGCCAAGATTTAAGACAGTACAATGAGCAGTTCTTC
CASSQDLRQYNEQFF
>TRBV5-4|TRBJ2-2|-|-
TGTGCCAGCAGCTTTCAGGGGAACACCGGGGAGCTGTTTTTT
CASSFQGNTGELFF
>TRBV28|TRBJ1-5|-|-
TGTGCCAGCAGTCCTAGGGGTAGCAATCAGCCCCAGCATTTT
CASSPRGSNQPQHF
>TRBV5-4|TRBJ2-3|-|-
TGTGCCGGCAGCCGCGGGCGGTCGACCACAGATACGCAGTATTTT
CAGSRGRSTTDTQYF
>TRBV7-3|TRBJ1-2|-|-
TGTGCCAGCAGCTTAGAAGGGAAGGGGTATGGCTACACCTTC
CASSLEGKGYGYTF
>TRBV19|TRBJ2-1|TRBD2|-
TGTGCCAGTAGTATAACCCCCGTAGCGGGAGAGGGGTACAATGAGCAGTTCTTC
CASSITPVAGEGYNEQFF
>TRBV25-1|TRBJ2-7|-|-
TGTGCCAGCAGTGAGCCCCTAGGAAGGCTGTACTTC
CASSEPLGRLYF
>TRBV7-2|TRBJ1-1|-|-
TGTGCCAGCAGCTCGAAGGACCAGGAAAACACTGAAGCTTTCTTT
CASSSKDQENTEAFF
>TRBV10-1|TRBJ2-6|TRBD2|-
TGCGCCAGGTCTAAACGGGAGGTCCTTGCCAACGTCCTGACTTTC
CARSKREVLANVLTF
>TRBV2|TRBJ2-4|-|-
TGTGCCAGCAGTGAAGTGAGGGAGGGGGAAAACATTCAGTACTTC
CASSEVREGENIQYF
>TRBV14|TRBJ2-2|-|-
TGTGCCAGCAGCCAAGATCGGGAGAACACCGGGGAGCTGTTTTTT
CASSQDRENTGELFF
>TRBV20-1|TRBJ2-5|-|-
TGCAGTGCTAGAGATTCTGAGACCCAGTACTTC
CSARDSETQYF
>TRBV27|TRBJ2-2|TRBD2|-
TGTGCCAGCAGTTTACCGGGACTAGCGGACACCGGGGAGCTGTTTTTT
CASSLPGLADTGELFF
>TRBV18|TRBJ2-1|-|-
TGTGCCAGCTCACCTTCAGCTCCAAATGAGCAGTTCTTC
CASSPSAPNEQFF
>TRBV4-2|TRBJ2-3|TRBD2|-
TGTGCCAGCAGCCAAGCCAGCGAGCGGGAGAACACAGATACGCAGTATTTT
CASSQASERENTDTQYF
>TRBV10-3|TRBJ1-1|-|once
TGTGCCATCAGTGACTACACTGAAGCTTTCTTT
CAISDYTEAFF
>TRBV9|TRBJ2-5|TRBD1|-
TGTGCCAGCAGCGTAGCTAACCCGGGACAGGGGGAAGAGACCCAGTACTTC
CASSVANPGQGEETQYF
>TRBV4-2|TRBJ2-3|-|-
TGTGCCAGCAGCCCCCTACTCAGCACAGATACGCAGTATTTT
CASSPLLSTDTQYF
>TRBV28|TRBJ2-7|-|-
TGTGCCAGCAGTCGTGAGGGAGTCGCTTACGAGCAGTACTTC
CASSREGVAYEQYF
>TRBV7-3|TRBJ2-1|-|once
TGTGCCAGCAGCTTAGGGAGGTGGTCTGAAAATGAGCAGTTCTTC
CASSLGRWSENEQFF
>TRBV30|TRBJ1-6|TRBD1|-
TGTGCCTGGAGTACACCAATGGACAGGCTTCAGTATAATTCACCCCTCCACTTT
CAWSTPMDRLQYNSPLHF
>TRBV27|TRBJ2-1|-|-
TGTGCCAGCAGTGCTAGGGGCAATGAGCAGTTCTTC
CASSARGNEQFF
>TRBV7-2|TRBJ2-1|-|-
TGTGCCAGCAGCTTAGGGGGACGACAGTTCTTC
CASSLGGRQFF
>TRBV7-9|TRBJ1-2|-|once
TGTGCCAGCAGCTTAGCGGGTATAAGAATACCCAACTATGGCTACACCTTC
CASSLAGIRIPNYGYTF
>TRBV19|TRBJ2-3|-|-
TGTGCCAGTAGTACACACAGGGCGCTAGACACAGATACGCAGTATTTT
CASSTHRALDTDTQYF
>TRBV7-5|TRBJ2-7|-|-
TGTGTCAGAAGCTTAGAGGAAGACGGGTCTTACTACGAGCAGTACTTC
CVRSLEEDGSYYEQYF